This T cell receptor beta chain was identified during a study of blood T cell repertoires in COVID-19. For the study at large: PBMCs, B-cell-depleted T cells, or T cells were the source of the cDNA or gDNA that made up the material.

In the original workflow: Amplification of reference gene primers was used by the study to estimate nucleated cell counts. TCRdb's table, derived via immunoSEQ multiplex PCR, lists solely in-frame clones and lacks some. V, J and clone size are taken as reported in that table, and D and trimming were inferred from the DNA itself. In the table there are about 260,000 clones, 84% of which are singletons. What was sequenced was peripheral blood. The TCR originated in a human donor in a cohort sampled during active COVID-19.

This CDR3 is CASRPGGGIQETQYF. The CDR3 DNA follows: TGTGCCAGCAGGCCAGGCGGGGGGATCCAAGAGACCCAGTACTTC. The gene calls are TRBV28 and TRBJ2-5; 8 nucleotides agree with TRBD2. J gave up 1 base and V 6 bases, and 7 bases lay outside the gene matches. CDR1 and CDR2 from the germline V gene are MDHEN and SYDVKM. The CDR3 runs to 15 residues.